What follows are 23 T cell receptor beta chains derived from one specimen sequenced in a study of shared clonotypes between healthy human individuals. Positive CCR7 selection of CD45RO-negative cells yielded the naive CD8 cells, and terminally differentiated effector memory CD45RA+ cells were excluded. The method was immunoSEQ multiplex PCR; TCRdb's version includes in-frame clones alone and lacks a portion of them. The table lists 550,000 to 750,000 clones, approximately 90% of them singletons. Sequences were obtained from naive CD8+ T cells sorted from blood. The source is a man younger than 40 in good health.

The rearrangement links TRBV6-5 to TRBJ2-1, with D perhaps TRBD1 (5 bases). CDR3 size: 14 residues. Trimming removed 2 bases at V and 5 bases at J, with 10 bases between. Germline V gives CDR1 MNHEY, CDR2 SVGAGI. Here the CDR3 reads CASSYDGQDNEQFF. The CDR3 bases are TGTGCCAGCAGTTACGATGGACAAGACAATGAGCAGTTCTTC.

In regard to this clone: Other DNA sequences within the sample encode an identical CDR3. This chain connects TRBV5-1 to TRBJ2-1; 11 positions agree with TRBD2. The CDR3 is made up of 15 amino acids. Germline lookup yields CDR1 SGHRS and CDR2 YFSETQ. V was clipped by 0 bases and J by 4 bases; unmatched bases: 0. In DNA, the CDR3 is TGCGCCAGCAGCTTGGGACTAGCGGGGTACAATGAGCAGTTCTTC. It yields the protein CASSLGLAGYNEQFF.

The CDR3 DNA sequence: TGTGCCAGCAGCCACCTTCCAGGGTTCTACGAGCAGTACTTC. It encodes CASSHLPGFYEQYF. The rearrangement joins TRBV4-2 to TRBJ2-7, with D tentatively TRBD1 (5 bases). The V and J ends lost 3 bases and 3 bases respectively, with 12 bases between them. CDR1 and CDR2 from the germline V gene are LGHNA and YNFKEQ. This CDR3 is 14 amino acids long.

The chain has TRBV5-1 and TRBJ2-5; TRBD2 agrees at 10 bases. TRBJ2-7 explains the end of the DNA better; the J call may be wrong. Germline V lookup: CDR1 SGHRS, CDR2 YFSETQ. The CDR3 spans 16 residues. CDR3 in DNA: TGCGCCAGCAGCCAGACAGGGACTAGCGATGCCTACGAGCAGTACTTC. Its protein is CASSQTGTSDAYEQYF.

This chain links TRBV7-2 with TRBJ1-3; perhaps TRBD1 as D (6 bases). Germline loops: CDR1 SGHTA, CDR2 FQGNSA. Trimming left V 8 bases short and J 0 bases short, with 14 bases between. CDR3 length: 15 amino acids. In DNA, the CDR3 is TGTGCCAGCGCCTGGGACAAATACTCTGGAAACACCATATATTTT. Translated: CASAWDKYSGNTIYF.

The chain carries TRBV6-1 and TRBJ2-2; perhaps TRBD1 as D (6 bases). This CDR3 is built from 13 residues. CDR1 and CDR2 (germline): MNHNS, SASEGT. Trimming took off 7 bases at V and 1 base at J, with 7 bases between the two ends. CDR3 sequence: CASTGQNTGELFF. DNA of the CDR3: TGTGCCAGCACGGGACAGAACACCGGGGAGCTGTTTTTT.

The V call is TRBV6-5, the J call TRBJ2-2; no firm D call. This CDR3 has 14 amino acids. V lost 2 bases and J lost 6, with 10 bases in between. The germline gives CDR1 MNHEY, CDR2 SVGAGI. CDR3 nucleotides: TGTGCCAGCAGTTACCCTATACCGGCCGGGGAGCTGTTTTTT. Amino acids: CASSYPIPAGELFF.

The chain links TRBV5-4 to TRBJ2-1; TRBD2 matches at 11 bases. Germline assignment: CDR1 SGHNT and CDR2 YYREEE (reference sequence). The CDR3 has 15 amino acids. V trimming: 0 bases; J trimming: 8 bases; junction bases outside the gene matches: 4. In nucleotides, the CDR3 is TGTGCCAGCAGCTTGGGAACTAGCGGGGGAGATGAGCAGTTCTTC. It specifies CASSLGTSGGDEQFF.

The CDR3 sequence: CASSRGQGPAEAFF. The CDR3 region has the DNA TGCGCCAGCAGTCGTGGACAGGGACCTGCTGAAGCTTTCTTT. The chain joins TRBV5-1 to TRBJ1-1; 8 nucleotides match TRBD1. Trimming cost V 5 bases and J 6 bases; bases outside gene matches: 9. The CDR3 sequence is 14 residues long. Germline CDR1 SGHRS, CDR2 YFSETQ. The whole variable domain, remainder taken from reference TRBV5-1 and TRBJ1-1, is KAGVTQTPRYLIKTRGQQVTLSCSPISGHRSVSWYQQTPGQGLQFLFEYFSETQRNKGNFPGRFSGRQFSNSRSEMNVSTLELGDSALYLCASSRGQGPAEAFFGQGTRLTVV.

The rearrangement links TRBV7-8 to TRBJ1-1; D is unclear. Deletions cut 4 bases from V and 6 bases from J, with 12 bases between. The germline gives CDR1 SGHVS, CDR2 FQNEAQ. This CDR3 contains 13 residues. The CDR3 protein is CASSSGPVAEAFF. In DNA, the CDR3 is TGTGCCAGCAGCTCGGGCCCAGTAGCTGAAGCTTTCTTT.

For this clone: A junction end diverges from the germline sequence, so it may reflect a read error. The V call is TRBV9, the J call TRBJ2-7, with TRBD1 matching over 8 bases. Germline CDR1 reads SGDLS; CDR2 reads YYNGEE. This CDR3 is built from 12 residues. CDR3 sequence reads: CASSVSGQGPVF. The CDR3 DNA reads TGTGCCAGCAGCGTAAGCGGACAGGGCCCTGTCTTC.

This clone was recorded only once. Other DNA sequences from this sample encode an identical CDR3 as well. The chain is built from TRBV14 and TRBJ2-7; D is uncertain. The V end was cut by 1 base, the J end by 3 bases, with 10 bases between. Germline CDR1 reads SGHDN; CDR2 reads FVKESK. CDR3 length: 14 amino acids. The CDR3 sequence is CASSQGSLSYEQYF. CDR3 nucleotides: TGTGCCAGCAGCCAAGGGTCTCTTAGCTACGAGCAGTACTTC. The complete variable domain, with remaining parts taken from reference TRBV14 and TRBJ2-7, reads EAGVTQFPSHSVIEKGQTVTLRCDPISGHDNLYWYRRVMGKEIKFLLHFVKESKQDESGMPNNRFLAERTGGTYSTLKVQPAELEDSGVYFCASSQGSLSYEQYFGPGTRLTVT.

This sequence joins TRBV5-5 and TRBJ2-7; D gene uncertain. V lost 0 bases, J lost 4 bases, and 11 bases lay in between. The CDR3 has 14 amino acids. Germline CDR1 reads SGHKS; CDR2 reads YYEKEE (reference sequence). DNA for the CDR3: TGTGCCAGCAGCTTGGGAGACGGCCTATACGAGCAGTACTTC. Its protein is CASSLGDGLYEQYF.

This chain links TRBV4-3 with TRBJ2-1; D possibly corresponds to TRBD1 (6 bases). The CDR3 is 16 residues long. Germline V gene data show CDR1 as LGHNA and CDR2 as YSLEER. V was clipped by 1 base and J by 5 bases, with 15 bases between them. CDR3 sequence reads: CASSQGTGTNDNEQFF. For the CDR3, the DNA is TGCGCCAGCAGCCAAGGCACCGGGACAAATGACAATGAGCAGTTCTTC.

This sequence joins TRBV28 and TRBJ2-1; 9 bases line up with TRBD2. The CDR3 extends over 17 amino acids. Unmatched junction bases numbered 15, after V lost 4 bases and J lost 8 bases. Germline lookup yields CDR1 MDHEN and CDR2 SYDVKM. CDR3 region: CASSSPRPREGRDEQFF. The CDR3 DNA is TGTGCCAGCAGTTCCCCCCGCCCGCGGGAGGGCAGGGATGAGCAGTTCTTC.

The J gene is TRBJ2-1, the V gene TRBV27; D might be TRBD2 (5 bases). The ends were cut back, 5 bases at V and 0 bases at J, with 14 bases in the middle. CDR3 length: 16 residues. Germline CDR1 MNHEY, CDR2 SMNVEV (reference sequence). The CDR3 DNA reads TGTGCCAGCAGTCCCGACTTAGGGAGCTCCTACAATGAGCAGTTCTTC. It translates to CASSPDLGSSYNEQFF.

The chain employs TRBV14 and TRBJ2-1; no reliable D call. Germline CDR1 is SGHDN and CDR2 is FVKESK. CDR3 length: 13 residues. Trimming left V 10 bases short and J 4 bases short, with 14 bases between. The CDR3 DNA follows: TGTGCCACGAATCGGGCTGGGTACAATGAGCAGTTCTTC. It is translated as CATNRAGYNEQFF.

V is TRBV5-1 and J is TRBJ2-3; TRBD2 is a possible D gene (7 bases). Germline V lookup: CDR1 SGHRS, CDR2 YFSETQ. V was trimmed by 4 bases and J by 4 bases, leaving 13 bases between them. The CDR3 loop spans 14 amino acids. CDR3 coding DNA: TGCGCCAGCAGCCGGGGAGGGGGGCCAGATACGCAGTATTTT. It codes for CASSRGGGPDTQYF.

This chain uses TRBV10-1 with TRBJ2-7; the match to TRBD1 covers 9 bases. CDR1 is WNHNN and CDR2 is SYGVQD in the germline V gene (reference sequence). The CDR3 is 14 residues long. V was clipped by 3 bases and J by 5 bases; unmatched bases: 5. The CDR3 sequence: CASSDDDRGNEQYF. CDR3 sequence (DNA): TGCGCCAGCAGTGATGACGACAGGGGGAACGAGCAGTACTTC.

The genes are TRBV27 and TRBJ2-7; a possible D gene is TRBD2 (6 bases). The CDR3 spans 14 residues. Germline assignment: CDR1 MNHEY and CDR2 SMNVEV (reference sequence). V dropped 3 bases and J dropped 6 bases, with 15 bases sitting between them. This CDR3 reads CASSFASGVGEQYF. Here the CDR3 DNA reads TGTGCCAGCAGTTTCGCCTCGGGGGTAGGCGAGCAGTACTTC.

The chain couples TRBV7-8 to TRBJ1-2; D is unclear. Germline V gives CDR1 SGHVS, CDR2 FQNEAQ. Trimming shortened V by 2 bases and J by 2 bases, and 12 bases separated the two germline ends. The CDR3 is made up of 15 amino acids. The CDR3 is CASSLHKSLNYGYTF. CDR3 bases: TGTGCCAGCAGCTTACACAAATCGCTCAACTATGGCTACACCTTC.

CDR3: CASSEYRVEDTQYF. CDR3 bases: TGCGCCAGCAGTGAGTACAGGGTTGAGGATACGCAGTATTTT. The chain uses TRBV10-1 and TRBJ2-3, with a possible D match to TRBD1 (6 bases). There are 14 residues in the CDR3. From germline, CDR1 is WNHNN and CDR2 SYGVQD (reference sequence). Trimming removed 1 base at V and 6 bases at J, with 11 bases between.

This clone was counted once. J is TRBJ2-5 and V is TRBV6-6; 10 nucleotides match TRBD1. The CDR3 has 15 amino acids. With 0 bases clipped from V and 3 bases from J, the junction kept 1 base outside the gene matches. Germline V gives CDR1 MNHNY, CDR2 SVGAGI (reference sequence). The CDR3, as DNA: TGTGCCAGCAGTTACTCGGGGACAGGGGAAGAGACCCAGTACTTC. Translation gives CASSYSGTGEETQYF.